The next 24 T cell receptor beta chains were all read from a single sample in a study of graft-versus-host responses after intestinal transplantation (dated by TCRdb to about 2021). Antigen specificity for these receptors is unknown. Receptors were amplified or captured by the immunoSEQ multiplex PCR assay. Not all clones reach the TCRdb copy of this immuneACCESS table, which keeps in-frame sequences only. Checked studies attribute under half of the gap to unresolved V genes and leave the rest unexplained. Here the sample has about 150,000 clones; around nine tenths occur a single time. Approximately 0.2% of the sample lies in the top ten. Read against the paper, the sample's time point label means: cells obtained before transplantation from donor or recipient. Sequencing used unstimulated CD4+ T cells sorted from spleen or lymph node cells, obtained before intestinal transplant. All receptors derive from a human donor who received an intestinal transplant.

In nucleotides, the CDR3 is TGTGCCAGCAGCCTCGGGACTAGCGGGAGCACAGATACGCAGTATTTT. It codes for CASSLGTSGSTDTQYF. The V and J genes are TRBV7-3 and TRBJ2-3; 12 nucleotides agree with TRBD2. This CDR3 spans 16 amino acids. V lost 5 bases and J lost 0; bases outside the gene matches: 3. Germline V CDR1 and CDR2: SGHTA, FQGTGA. The full variable domain, completed using reference TRBV7-3 and TRBJ2-3, is GAGVSQTPSNKVTEKGKYVELRCDPISGHTALYWYRQSLGQGPEFLIYFQGTGAADDSGLPNDRFFAVRPEGSVSTLKIQRTERGDSAVYLCASSLGTSGSTDTQYFGPGTRLTVL.

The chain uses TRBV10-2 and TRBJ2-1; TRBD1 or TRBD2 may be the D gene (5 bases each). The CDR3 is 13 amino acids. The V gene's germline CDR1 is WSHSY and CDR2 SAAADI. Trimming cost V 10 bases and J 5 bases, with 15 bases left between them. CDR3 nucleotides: TGCGCCACACTCCACAGGACTCACAATGAGCAGTTCTTC. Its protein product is CATLHRTHNEQFF.

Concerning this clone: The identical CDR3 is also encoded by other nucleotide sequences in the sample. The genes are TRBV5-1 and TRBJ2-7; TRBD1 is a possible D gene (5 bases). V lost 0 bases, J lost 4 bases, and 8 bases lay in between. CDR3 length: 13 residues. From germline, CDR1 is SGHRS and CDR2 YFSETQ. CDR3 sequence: CASSLGRDYEQYF. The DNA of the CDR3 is TGCGCCAGCAGCTTGGGCAGGGATTACGAGCAGTACTTC. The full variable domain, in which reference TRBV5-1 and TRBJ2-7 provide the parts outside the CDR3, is KAGVTQTPRYLIKTRGQQVTLSCSPISGHRSVSWYQQTPGQGLQFLFEYFSETQRNKGNFPGRFSGRQFSNSRSEMNVSTLELGDSALYLCASSLGRDYEQYFGPGTRLTVT.

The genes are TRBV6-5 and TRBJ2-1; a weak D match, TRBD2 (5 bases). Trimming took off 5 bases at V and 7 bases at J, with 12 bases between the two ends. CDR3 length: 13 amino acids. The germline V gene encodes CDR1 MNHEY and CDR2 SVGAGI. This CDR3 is CASSRLTRNEQFF. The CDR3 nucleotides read TGTGCCAGCAGTCGACTCACTAGAAATGAGCAGTTCTTC.

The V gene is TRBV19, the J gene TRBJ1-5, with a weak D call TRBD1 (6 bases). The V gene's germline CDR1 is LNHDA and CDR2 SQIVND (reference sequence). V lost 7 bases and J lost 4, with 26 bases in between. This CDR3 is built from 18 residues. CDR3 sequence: CASMRGPYREKGNQPQHF. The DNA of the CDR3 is TGTGCCAGTATGAGGGGCCCTTACAGGGAGAAGGGGAATCAGCCCCAGCATTTT. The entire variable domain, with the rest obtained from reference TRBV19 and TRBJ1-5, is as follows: DGGITQSPKYLFRKEGQNVTLSCEQNLNHDAMYWYRQDPGQGLRLIYYSQIVNDFQKGDIAEGYSVSREKKESFPLTVTSAQKNPTAFYLCASMRGPYREKGNQPQHFGDGTRLSIL.

This chain's CDR3 is CASSEGQNNSPLHF. CDR3 DNA sequence: TGTGCCAGCAGTGAGGGGCAGAATAATTCACCCCTCCACTTT. The rearrangement links TRBV6-1 to TRBJ1-6; D possibly corresponds to TRBD1 (5 bases). Between the trimmed V and J ends, which lost 3 bases and 5 bases, there was a span of 8 bases. In germline, CDR1 is MNHNS, CDR2 SASEGT. The CDR3 contains 14 residues.

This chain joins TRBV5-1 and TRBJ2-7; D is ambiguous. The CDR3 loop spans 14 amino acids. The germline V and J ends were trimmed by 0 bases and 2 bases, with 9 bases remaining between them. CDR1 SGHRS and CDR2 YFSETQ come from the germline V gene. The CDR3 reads CASSLGQSPYEQYF. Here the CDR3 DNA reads TGCGCCAGCAGCTTGGGTCAGTCCCCCTACGAGCAGTACTTC. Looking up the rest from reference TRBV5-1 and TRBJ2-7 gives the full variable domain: KAGVTQTPRYLIKTRGQQVTLSCSPISGHRSVSWYQQTPGQGLQFLFEYFSETQRNKGNFPGRFSGRQFSNSRSEMNVSTLELGDSALYLCASSLGQSPYEQYFGPGTRLTVT.

CDR3 nucleotide sequence: TGCGCCAGCAGCTTGGAAAGGTCAGGGAACACTGAAGCTTTCTTT. Protein sequence: CASSLERSGNTEAFF. The J gene is TRBJ1-1, the V gene TRBV5-1; D not resolved. Trimming took off 0 bases at V and 1 base at J, with 10 bases between the two ends. Per the germline V gene, CDR1 is SGHRS and CDR2 is YFSETQ. CDR3 length equals 15 residues.

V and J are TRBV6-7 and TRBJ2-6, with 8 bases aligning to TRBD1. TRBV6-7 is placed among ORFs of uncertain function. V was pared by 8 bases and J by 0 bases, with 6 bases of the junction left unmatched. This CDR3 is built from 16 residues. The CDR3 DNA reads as TGTGCCAGCGAGGACAGGGTTGGCTCTGGGGCCAACGTCCTGACTTTC. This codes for CASEDRVGSGANVLTF.

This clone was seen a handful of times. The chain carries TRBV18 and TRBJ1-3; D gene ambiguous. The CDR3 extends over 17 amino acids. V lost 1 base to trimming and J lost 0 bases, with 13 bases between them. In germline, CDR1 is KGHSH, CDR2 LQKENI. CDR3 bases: TGTGCCAGCTCACCACGGGGTGGCTCTAGCTCTGGAAACACCATATATTTT. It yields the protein CASSPRGGSSSGNTIYF. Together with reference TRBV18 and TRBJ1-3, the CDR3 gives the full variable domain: NAGVMQNPRHLVRRRGQEARLRCSPMKGHSHVYWYRQLPEEGLKFMVYLQKENIIDESGMPKERFSAEFPKEGPSILRIQQVVRGDSAAYFCASSPRGGSSSGNTIYFGEGSWLTVV.

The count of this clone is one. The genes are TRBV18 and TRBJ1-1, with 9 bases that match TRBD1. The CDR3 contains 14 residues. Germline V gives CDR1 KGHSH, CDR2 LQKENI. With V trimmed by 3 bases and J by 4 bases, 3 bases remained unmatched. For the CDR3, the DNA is TGTGCCAGCTCACCGGGACAGGGTTCCACTGAAGCTTTCTTT. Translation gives CASSPGQGSTEAFF.

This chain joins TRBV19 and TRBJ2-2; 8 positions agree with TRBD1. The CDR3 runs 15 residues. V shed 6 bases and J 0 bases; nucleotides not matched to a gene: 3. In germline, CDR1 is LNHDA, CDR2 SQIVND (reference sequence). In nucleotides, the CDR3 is TGTGCCAGTAGATGGGGACAGGCGAACACCGGGGAGCTGTTTTTT. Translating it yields CASRWGQANTGELFF.

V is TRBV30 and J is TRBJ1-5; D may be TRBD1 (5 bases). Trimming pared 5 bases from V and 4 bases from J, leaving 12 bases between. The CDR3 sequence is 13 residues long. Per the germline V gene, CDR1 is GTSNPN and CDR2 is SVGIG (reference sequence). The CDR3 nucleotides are TGTGCCTGGGCTAGACAGCTTAATCAGCCCCAGCATTTT. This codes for CAWARQLNQPQHF.

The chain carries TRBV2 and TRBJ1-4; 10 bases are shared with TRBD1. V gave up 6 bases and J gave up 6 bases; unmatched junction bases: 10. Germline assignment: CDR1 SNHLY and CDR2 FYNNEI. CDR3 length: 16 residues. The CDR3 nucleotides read TGTGCCAGCAGAAGGACAGGGGGATATGGGGATGAAAAACTGTTTTTT. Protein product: CASRRTGGYGDEKLFF.

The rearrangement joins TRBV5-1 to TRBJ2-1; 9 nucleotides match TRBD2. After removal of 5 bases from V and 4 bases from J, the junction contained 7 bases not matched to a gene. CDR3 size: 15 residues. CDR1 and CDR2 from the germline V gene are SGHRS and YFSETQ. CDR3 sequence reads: CASSRLAGRYNEQFF. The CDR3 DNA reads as TGCGCCAGCAGTAGGCTAGCGGGACGGTACAATGAGCAGTTCTTC.

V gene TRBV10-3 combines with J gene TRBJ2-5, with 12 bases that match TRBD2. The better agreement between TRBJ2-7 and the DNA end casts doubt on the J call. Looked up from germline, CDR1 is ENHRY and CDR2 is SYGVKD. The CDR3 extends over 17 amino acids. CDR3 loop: CAISESGLAGSSYEQYF. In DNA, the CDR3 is TGTGCCATCAGTGAGTCCGGACTAGCGGGGAGCTCCTACGAGCAGTACTTC.

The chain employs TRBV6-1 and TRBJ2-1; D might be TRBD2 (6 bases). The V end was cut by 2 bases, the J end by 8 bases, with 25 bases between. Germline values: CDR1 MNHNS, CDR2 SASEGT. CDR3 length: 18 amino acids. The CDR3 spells CASSETLRDSLGRDEQFF. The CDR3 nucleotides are TGTGCCAGCAGTGAAACCCTCCGGGACTCCCTAGGTCGCGATGAGCAGTTCTTC.

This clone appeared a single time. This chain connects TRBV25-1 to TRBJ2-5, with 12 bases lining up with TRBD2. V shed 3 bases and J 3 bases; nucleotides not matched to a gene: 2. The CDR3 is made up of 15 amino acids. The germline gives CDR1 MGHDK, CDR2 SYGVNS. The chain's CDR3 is CASSDWTSGKETQYF. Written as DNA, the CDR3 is TGTGCCAGCAGTGATTGGACTAGCGGGAAAGAGACCCAGTACTTC.

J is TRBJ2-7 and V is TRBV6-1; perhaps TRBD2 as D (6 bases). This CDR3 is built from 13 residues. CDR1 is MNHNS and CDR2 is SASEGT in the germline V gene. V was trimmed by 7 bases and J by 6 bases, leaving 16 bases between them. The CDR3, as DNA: TGTGCCAGCAATGCTAATATCGGGGGCGAGCAGTACTTC. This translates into CASNANIGGEQYF.

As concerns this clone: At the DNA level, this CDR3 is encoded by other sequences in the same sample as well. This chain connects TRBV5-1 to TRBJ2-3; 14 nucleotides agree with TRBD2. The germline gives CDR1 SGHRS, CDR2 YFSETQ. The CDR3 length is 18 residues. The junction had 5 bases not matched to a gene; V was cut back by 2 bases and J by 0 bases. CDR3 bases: TGCGCCAGCAGCTTTGGGACTAGCGGGAGCTCAAGCACAGATACGCAGTATTTT. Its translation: CASSFGTSGSSSTDTQYF.

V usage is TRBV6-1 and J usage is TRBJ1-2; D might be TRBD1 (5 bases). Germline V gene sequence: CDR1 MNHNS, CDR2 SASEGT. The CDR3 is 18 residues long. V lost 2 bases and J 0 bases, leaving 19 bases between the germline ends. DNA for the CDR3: TGTGCCAGCAGTGAAAAAGGGACCACTCTATTAGCTAACTATGGCTACACCTTC. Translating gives CASSEKGTTLLANYGYTF.

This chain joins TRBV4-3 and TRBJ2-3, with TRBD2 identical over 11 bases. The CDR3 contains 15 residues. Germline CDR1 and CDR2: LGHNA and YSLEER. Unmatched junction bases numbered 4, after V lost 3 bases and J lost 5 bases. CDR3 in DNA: TGCGCCAGCAGCCAGGGACTAGCGGCATTAGATACGCAGTATTTT. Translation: CASSQGLAALDTQYF.

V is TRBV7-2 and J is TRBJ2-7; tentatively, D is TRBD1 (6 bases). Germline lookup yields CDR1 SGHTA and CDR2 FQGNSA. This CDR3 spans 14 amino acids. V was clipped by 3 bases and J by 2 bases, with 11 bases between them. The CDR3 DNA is TGTGCCAGCAGCTTCCCGGGACATACCTACGAGCAGTACTTC. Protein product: CASSFPGHTYEQYF.

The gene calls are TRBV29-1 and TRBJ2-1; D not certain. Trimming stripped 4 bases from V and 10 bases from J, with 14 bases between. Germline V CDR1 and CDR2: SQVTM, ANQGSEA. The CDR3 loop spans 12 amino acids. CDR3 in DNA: TGCAGCGTTGTGTCCGCCGGCTCAGAGCAGTTCTTC. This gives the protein CSVVSAGSEQFF.